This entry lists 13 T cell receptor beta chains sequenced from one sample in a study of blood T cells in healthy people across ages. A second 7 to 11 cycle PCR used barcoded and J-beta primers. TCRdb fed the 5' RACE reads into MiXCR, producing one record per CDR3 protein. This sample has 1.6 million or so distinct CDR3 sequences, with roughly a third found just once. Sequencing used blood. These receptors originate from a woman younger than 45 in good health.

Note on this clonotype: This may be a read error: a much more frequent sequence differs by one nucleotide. CDR3 region: CAGSSYPEVDYEQYF. DNA of the CDR3: TGTGCCGGCAGCTCGTACCCAGAGGTGGATTACGAGCAGTACTTC. The V call is TRBV7-2, the J call TRBJ2-7; D is uncertain. This CDR3 contains 15 residues. CDR1 is SGHTA, CDR2 FQGNSA, per germline. Looking up the rest from reference TRBV7-2 and TRBJ2-7 gives the full variable domain: GAGVSQSPSNKVTEKGKDVELRCDPISGHTALYWYRQSLGQGLEFLIYFQGNSAPDKSGLPSDRFSAERTGGSVSTLTIQRTQQEDSAVYLCAGSSYPEVDYEQYFGPGTRLTVT.

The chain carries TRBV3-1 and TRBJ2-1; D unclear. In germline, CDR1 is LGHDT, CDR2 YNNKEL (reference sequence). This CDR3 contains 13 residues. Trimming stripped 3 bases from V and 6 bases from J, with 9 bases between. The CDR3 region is CASSHYLGNEQFF. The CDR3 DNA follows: TGTGCCAGCAGCCACTACCTTGGCAATGAGCAGTTCTTC.

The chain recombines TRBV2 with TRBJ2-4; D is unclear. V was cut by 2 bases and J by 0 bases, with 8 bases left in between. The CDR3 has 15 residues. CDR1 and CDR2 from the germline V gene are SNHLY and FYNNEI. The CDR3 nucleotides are TGTGCCAGCAGTGAACCGTTAGTAGCCAAAAACATTCAGTACTTC. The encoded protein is CASSEPLVAKNIQYF.

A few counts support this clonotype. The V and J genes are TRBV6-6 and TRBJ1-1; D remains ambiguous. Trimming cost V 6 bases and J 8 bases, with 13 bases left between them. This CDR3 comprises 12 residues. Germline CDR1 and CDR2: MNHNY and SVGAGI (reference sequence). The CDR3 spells CASRHFASEAFF. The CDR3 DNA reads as TGTGCCAGCAGACACTTCGCCTCGGAAGCTTTCTTT.

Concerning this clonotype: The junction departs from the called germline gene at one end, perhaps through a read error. CDR3 loop: CASSFFDTYSEQFF. The CDR3 DNA is TGTGCCAGCAGCTTTTTCGACACATACAGTGAGCAGTTCTTC. The chain joins TRBV5-6 to TRBJ2-1; D is uncertain. This CDR3 has 14 amino acids. The germline V gene encodes CDR1 SGHDT and CDR2 YYEEEE. The complete variable domain, with remaining parts taken from reference TRBV5-6 and TRBJ2-1, reads DAGVTQSPTHLIKTRGQQVTLRCSPKSGHDTVSWYQQALGQGPQFIFQYYEEEERQRGNFPDRFSGHQFPNYSSELNVNALLLGDSALYLCASSFFDTYSEQFFGPGTRLTVL.

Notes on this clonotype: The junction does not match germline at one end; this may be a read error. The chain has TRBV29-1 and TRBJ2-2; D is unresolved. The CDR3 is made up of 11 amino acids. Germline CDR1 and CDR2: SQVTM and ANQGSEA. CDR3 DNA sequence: TGCAGCGTTACCGGTACCGGCGAGCGGTTTTTT. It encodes CSVTGTGERFF.

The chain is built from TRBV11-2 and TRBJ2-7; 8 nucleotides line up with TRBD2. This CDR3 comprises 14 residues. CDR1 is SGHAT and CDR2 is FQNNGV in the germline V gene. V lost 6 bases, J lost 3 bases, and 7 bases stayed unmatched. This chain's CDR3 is CASRQMTSDYEQYF. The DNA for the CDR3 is TGTGCCAGCAGACAAATGACTAGCGACTACGAGCAGTACTTC.

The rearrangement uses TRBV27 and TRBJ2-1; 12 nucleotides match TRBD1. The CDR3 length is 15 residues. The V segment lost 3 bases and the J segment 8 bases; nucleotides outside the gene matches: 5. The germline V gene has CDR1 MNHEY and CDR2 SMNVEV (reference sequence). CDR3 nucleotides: TGTGCCAGCAGTTTCGGGACAGGGGGCACAGATGAGCAGTTCTTC. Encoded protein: CASSFGTGGTDEQFF.

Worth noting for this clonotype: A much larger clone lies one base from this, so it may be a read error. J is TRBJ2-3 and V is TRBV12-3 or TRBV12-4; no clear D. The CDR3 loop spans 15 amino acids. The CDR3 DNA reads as TGTGCCGGCAGTTCCCAACAAGGAGAAAGAGATACGCAGTATTTT. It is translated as CAGSSQQGERDTQYF.

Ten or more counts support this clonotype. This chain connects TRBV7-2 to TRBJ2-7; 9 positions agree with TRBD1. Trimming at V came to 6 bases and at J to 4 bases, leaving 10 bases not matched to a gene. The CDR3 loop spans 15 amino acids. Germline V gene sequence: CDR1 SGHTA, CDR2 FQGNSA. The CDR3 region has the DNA TGTGCCAGCAGTCAGAACCGGGACAGGGAATACGAGCAGTACTTC. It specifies CASSQNRDREYEQYF.

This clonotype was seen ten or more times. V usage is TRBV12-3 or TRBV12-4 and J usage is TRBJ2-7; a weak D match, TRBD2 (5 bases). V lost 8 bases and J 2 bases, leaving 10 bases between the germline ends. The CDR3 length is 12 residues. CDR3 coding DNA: TGTGCCAGCGGCAGCGGAGCCTACGAGCAGTACTTC. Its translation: CASGSGAYEQYF.

CDR3 loop: CASSLRTFRNEQFF. The CDR3 DNA reads TGTGCCAGCAGTCTTCGGACCTTCCGGAATGAGCAGTTCTTC. The chain is built from TRBV13 and TRBJ2-1, with no clear D. This CDR3 contains 14 residues. V was cut by 6 bases and J by 7 bases, with 16 bases left in between. Germline V gives CDR1 PRHDT, CDR2 FYEKMQ (reference sequence).

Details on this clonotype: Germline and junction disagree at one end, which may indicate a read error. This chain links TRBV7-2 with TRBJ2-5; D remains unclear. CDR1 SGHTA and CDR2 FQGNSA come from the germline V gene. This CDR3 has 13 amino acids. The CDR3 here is CASSSGPQEIQYF. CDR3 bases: TGTGCCAGCAGCTCCGGACCTCAAGAGATCCAGTACTTC.